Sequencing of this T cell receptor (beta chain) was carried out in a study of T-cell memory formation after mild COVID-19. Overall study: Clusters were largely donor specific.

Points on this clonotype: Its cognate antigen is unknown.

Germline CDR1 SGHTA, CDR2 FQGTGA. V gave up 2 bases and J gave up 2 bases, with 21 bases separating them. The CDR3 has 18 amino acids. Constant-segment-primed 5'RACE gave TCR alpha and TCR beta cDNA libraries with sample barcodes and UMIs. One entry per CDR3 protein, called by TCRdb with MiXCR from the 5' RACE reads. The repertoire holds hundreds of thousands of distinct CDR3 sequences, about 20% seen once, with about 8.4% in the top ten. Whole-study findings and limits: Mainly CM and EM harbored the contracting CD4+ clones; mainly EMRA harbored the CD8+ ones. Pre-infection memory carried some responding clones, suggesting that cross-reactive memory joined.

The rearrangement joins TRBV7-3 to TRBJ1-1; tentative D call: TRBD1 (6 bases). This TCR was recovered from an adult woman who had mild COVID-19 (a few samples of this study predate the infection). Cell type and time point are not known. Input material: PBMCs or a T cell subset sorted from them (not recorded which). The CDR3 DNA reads TGTGCCAGCAGCTTAGAGCGGGGGGGCCGCAGACAAAACACTGAAGCTTTCTTT. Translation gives CASSLERGGRRQNTEAFF.